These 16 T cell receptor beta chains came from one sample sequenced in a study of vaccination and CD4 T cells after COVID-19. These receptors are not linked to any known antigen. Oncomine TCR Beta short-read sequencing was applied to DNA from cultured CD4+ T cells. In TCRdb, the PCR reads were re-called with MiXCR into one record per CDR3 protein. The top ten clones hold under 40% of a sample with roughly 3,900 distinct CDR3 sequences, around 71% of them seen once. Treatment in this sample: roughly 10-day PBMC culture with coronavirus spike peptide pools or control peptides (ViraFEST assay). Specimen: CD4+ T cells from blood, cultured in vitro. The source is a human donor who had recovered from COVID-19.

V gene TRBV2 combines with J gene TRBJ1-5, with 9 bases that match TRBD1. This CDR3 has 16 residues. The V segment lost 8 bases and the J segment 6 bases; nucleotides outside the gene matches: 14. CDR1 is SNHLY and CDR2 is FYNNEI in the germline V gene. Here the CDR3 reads CASGGQGAASSQPQHF. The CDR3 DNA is TGTGCCAGCGGGGGACAGGGAGCGGCCTCTAGTCAGCCCCAGCATTTT.

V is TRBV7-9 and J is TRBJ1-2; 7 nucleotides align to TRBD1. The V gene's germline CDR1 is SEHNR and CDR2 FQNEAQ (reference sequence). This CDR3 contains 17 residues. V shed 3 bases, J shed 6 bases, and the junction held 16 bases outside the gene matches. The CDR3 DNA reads TGTGCCAGCAGCTTGTGGCCCACAGGGGAGGTCAACCATGGCTACACCTTC. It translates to CASSLWPTGEVNHGYTF.

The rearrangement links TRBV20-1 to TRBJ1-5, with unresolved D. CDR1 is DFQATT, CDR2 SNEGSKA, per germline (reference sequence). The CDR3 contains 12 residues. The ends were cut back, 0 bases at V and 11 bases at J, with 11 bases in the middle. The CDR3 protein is CSAREGGSTQHF. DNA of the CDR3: TGCAGTGCTAGAGAAGGTGGCAGCACCCAGCATTTT.

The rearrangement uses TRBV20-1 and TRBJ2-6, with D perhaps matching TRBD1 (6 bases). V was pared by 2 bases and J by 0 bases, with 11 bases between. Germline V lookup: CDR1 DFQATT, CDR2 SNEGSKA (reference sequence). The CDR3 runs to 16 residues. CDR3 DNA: TGCAGTGCTAGACCTACAGGGAGCTCTGGGGCCAACGTCCTGACTTTC. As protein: CSARPTGSSGANVLTF.

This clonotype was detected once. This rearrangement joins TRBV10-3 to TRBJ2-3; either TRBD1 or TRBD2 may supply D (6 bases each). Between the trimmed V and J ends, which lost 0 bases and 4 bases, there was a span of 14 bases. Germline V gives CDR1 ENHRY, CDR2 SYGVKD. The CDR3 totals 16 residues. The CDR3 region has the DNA TGTGCCATCAGTGAGTCAGGGGGGAAGGGCGCAGATACGCAGTATTTT. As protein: CAISESGGKGADTQYF.

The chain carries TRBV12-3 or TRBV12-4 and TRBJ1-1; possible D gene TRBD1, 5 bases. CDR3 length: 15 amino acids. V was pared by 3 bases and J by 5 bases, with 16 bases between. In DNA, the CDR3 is TGTGCCAGCAGTTTCGATGGGGCGAGGTTGACTGAAGCTTTCTTT. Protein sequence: CASSFDGARLTEAFF.

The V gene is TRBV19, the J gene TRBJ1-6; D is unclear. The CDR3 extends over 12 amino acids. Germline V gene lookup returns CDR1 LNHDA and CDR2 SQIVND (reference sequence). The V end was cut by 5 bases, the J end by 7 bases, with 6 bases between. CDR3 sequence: CASSPSNSPLHF. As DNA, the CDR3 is TGTGCCAGTAGTCCCTCAAATTCACCCCTCCACTTT.

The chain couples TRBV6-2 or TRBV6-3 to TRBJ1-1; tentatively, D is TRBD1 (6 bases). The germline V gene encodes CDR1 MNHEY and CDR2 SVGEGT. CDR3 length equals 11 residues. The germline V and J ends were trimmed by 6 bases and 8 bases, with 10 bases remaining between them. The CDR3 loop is CASSWTAEAFF. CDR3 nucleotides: TGTGCCAGCAGCTGGACAGCAGAAGCTTTCTTT.

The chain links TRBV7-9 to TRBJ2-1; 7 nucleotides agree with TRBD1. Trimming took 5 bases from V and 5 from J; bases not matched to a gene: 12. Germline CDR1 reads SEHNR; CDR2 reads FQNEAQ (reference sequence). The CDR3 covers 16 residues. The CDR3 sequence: CASSRTTGIGDNEQFF. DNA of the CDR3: TGTGCCAGCAGCCGCACGACAGGGATAGGTGACAATGAGCAGTTCTTC.

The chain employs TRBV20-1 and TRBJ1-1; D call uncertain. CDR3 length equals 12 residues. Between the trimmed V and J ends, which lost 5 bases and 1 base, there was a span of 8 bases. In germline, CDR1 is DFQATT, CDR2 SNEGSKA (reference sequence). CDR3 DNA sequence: TGCAGTGCTTTCTGGGGGAACACTGAAGCTTTCTTT. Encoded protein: CSAFWGNTEAFF.

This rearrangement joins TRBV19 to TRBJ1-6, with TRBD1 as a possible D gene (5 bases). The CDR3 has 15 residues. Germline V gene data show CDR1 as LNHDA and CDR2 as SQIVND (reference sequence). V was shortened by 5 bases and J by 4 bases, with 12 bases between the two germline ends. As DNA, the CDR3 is TGTGCCAGTAGTCCGATCGACAGATATAATTCACCCCTCCACTTT. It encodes CASSPIDRYNSPLHF. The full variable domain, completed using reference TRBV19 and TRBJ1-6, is DGGITQSPKYLFRKEGQNVTLSCEQNLNHDAMYWYRQDPGQGLRLIYYSQIVNDFQKGDIAEGYSVSREKKESFPLTVTSAQKNPTAFYLCASSPIDRYNSPLHFGNGTRLTVT.

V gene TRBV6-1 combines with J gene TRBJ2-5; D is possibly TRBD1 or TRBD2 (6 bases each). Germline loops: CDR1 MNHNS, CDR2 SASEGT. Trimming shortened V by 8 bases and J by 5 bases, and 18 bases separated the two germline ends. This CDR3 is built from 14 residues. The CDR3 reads CASPKGGQKETQYF. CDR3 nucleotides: TGTGCCAGCCCTAAGGGGGGTCAGAAGGAGACCCAGTACTTC.

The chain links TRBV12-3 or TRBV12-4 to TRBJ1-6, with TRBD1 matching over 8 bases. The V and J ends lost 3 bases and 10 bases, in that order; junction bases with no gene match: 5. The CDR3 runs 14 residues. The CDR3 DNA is TGTGCCAGCAGTTTTACAGGGGGGGACTCACCCCTCCACTTT. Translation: CASSFTGGDSPLHF.

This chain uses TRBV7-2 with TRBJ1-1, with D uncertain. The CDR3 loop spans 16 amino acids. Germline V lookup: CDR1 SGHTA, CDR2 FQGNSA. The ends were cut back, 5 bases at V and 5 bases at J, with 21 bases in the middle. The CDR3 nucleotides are TGTGCCAGCAGCGCCCCGGGCCTCGGGAGGTGGACTGAAGCTTTCTTT. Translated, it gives CASSAPGLGRWTEAFF. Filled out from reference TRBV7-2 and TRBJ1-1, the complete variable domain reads GAGVSQSPSNKVTEKGKDVELRCDPISGHTALYWYRQSLGQGLEFLIYFQGNSAPDKSGLPSDRFSAERTGGSVSTLTIQRTQQEDSAVYLCASSAPGLGRWTEAFFGQGTRLTVV.

DNA of the CDR3: TGTGCCAGCTCACCAGCACAGGGGATTGGAAACACCATATATTTT. Its translation: CASSPAQGIGNTIYF. V usage is TRBV18 and J usage is TRBJ1-3; TRBD1 agrees at 7 bases. The length of the CDR3 is 15 residues. Germline V gene sequence: CDR1 KGHSH, CDR2 LQKENI. Losses at the gene ends were 2 bases for V and 3 bases for J; bases not matched to a gene: 4.

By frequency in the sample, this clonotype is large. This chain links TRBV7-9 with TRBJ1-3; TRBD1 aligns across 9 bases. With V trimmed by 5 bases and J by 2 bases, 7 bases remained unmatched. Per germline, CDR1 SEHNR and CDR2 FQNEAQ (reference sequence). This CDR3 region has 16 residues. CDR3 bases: TGTGCCAGCAGCCGTCCCACAGGGGGCACTGGAAACACCATATATTTT. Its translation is CASSRPTGGTGNTIYF.